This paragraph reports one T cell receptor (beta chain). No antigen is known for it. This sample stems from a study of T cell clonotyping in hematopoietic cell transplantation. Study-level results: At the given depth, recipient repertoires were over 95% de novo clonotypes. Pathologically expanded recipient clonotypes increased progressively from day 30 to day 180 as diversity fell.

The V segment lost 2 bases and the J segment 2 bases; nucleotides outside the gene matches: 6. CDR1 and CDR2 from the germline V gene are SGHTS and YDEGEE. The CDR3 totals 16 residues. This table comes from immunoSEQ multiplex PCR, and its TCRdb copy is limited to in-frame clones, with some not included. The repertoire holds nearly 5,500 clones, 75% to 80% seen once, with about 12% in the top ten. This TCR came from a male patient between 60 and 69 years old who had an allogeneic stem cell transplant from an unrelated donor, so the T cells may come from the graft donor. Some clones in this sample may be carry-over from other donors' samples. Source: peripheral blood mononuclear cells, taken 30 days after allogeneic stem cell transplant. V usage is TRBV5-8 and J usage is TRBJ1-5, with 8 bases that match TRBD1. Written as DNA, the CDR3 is TGTGCCAGCAGCTTTTACTTGACAGGGGGCAATCAGCCCCAGCATTTT. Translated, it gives CASSFYLTGGNQPQHF.